The 9 T cell receptor beta chains below come from one sample, sequenced in a study of blood T cell repertoires in COVID-19. Libraries were prepared by immunoSEQ multiplex PCR; TCRdb keeps only in-frame clonotypes and omits some of them. The table includes 250,000 or so clones, roughly 86% detected once. Material: peripheral blood. Source of these receptors: a man at least 80 years old with acute or convalescent COVID-19.

The gene calls are TRBV3-1 (or the pseudogene TRBV3-2) and TRBJ2-3; a possible D gene is TRBD2 (6 bases). V lost 4 bases, J lost 4 bases, and 18 bases lay in between. The CDR3 covers 16 residues. CDR1 is LGHDT and CDR2 is YNNKEL in the germline V gene (reference sequence). CDR3 DNA sequence: TGTGCCAGCAGCCTTCGGCACCTAGCGAGCGCAGATACGCAGTATTTT. It specifies CASSLRHLASADTQYF.

The chain links TRBV6-5 to TRBJ1-4; no reliable D call. Germline-derived CDR1 and CDR2 are MNHEY and SVGAGI. The V gene lost 6 bases and the J gene lost 8 bases, with 19 bases spanning the gap. This CDR3 is 15 amino acids long. The CDR3 spells CASRRWLIGEEKLFF. Here the CDR3 DNA reads TGTGCCAGCAGGCGGTGGTTGATTGGGGAGGAAAAACTGTTTTTT.

The V gene is TRBV9, the J gene TRBJ1-2; 7 nucleotides line up with TRBD1. The CDR3 covers 14 residues. V trimming: 1 base; J trimming: 8 bases; junction bases outside the gene matches: 8. The germline V gene has CDR1 SGDLS and CDR2 YYNGEE. CDR3 region: CASSVLTGSGGYTF. The CDR3 DNA sequence: TGTGCCAGCAGCGTATTGACAGGGTCGGGAGGCTACACCTTC.

The V call is TRBV5-6, the J call TRBJ1-1; the D gene is possibly TRBD1 (6 bases). The CDR3 extends over 17 amino acids. Per germline, CDR1 SGHDT and CDR2 YYEEEE. With 0 bases removed from V and 0 bases from J, the gap between germline ends came to 15 bases. CDR3 region: CASSLAGGANLNTEAFF. CDR3 nucleotide sequence: TGTGCCAGCAGCTTGGCCGGGGGGGCTAACTTGAACACTGAAGCTTTCTTT.

The rearrangement joins TRBV9 to TRBJ1-1, with D possibly being TRBD1 (5 bases). This CDR3 comprises 12 residues. Between the trimmed V and J ends, which lost 4 bases and 4 bases, there was a span of 8 bases. CDR1 is SGDLS, CDR2 YYNGEE, per germline. The DNA of the CDR3 is TGTGCCAGCAGCAGGGGTAGCACTGAAGCTTTCTTT. This codes for CASSRGSTEAFF.

This chain joins TRBV7-8 and TRBJ2-1; D might be TRBD2 (5 bases). The germline CDR1 and CDR2 sequences are SGHVS and FQNEAQ. The CDR3 contains 14 residues. Trimming removed 3 bases from V and 5 bases from J, with 11 bases in between. CDR3 amino acids: CASSFTAVNNEQFF. DNA of the CDR3: TGTGCCAGCAGCTTTACAGCGGTTAACAATGAGCAGTTCTTC.

The chain couples TRBV10-3 to TRBJ2-4; the match to TRBD1 covers 9 bases. Losses at the gene ends were 0 bases for V and 1 base for J; bases not matched to a gene: 16. There are 21 residues in the CDR3. Per the germline V gene, CDR1 is ENHRY and CDR2 is SYGVKD. The CDR3, as DNA: TGTGCCATCAGTGAGTCACTACCGGGACAGGGTGGAGTGAGGGCCAAAAACATTCAGTACTTC. Translated: CAISESLPGQGGVRAKNIQYF.

V usage is TRBV6-5 and J usage is TRBJ2-2, with TRBD2 identical over 8 bases. The junction had 7 bases not matched to a gene; V was cut back by 8 bases and J by 2 bases. CDR3 length: 15 residues. CDR1 MNHEY and CDR2 SVGAGI come from the germline V gene. The CDR3, as DNA: TGTGCCAGCCTGACTAGCGAGACCAACACCGGGGAGCTGTTTTTT. Protein sequence: CASLTSETNTGELFF.

The chain is built from TRBV5-5 and TRBJ2-7; TRBD1 matches at 9 bases. V trimming: 2 bases; J trimming: 4 bases; junction bases outside the gene matches: 4. This CDR3 has 14 amino acids. Germline CDR1 is SGHKS and CDR2 is YYEKEE (reference sequence). For the CDR3, the DNA is TGTGCCAGCAGCTTACAGGGGGCCGGATACGAGCAGTACTTC. This translates into CASSLQGAGYEQYF.